The 22 T cell receptor beta chains listed next were all sequenced from one sample in a study of blood T cell repertoires in COVID-19 (dated by TCRdb to about 2020). The method behind the library was the immunoSEQ multiplex PCR assay. Sourced from immuneACCESS, this table was stored by TCRdb with only in-frame sequences that have V and J called. A share of the clones is absent; for the studies checked, an unresolved V gene accounts for under half, and the remainder has no known explanation. Recorded for this sample are 150,000 or so clones; 70% to 80% of them occurred a single time. The ten largest clones represent more than 3.5% of the sample. The sequencing sample was made of peripheral blood. The receptors were sampled from a woman aged 80 or over with active or convalescent COVID-19.

This clone was detected once. The rearrangement joins TRBV14 to TRBJ2-3, with a possible D match to TRBD1 (6 bases). The CDR3 runs to 15 residues. Germline V lookup: CDR1 SGHDN, CDR2 FVKESK. Trimming stripped 5 bases from V and 7 bases from J, with 19 bases between. CDR3 DNA: TGTGCCAGCAGCGAAGGAATAAACAGGGCGCATACGCAGTATTTT. This sequence encodes CASSEGINRAHTQYF.

The chain has TRBV27 and TRBJ2-1, with 8 bases aligning to TRBD2. CDR1 is MNHEY, CDR2 SMNVEV, per germline (reference sequence). Trimming removed 4 bases from V and 0 bases from J; junction bases left unmatched: 5. The CDR3 is 16 amino acids. This CDR3 reads CASSSLADSSYNEQFF. The CDR3 coding sequence is TGTGCCAGCAGTTCACTAGCGGATAGCTCCTACAATGAGCAGTTCTTC.

V gene TRBV5-6 combines with J gene TRBJ2-3; no clear D gene. The CDR3 covers 16 residues. V shed 1 base and J shed 0 bases, with 12 bases lying between them. Germline V CDR1 and CDR2: SGHDT, YYEEEE. The CDR3 DNA follows: TGTGCCAGCAGCTTGTTACGAGTCCGTAGCACAGATACGCAGTATTTT. This gives the protein CASSLLRVRSTDTQYF.

This chain links TRBV3-1 (or the pseudogene TRBV3-2) with TRBJ2-3; possible D gene TRBD1, 5 bases. Trimming removed 3 bases at V and 0 bases at J, with 10 bases between. The CDR3 is 15 amino acids. Germline lookup yields CDR1 LGHDT and CDR2 YNNKEL (reference sequence). For the CDR3, the DNA is TGTGCCAGCAGCCAGCGGAGACAGAGCACAGATACGCAGTATTTT. Protein product: CASSQRRQSTDTQYF.

V gene TRBV7-2 combines with J gene TRBJ1-1; 9 positions match TRBD1. The junction had 4 bases not matched to a gene; V was cut back by 4 bases and J by 1 base. The CDR3 is 15 amino acids. CDR1 is SGHTA, CDR2 FQGNSA, per germline. The DNA for the CDR3 is TGTGCCAGCAGCTCGGGGACAGGGTGGAACACTGAAGCTTTCTTT. As protein: CASSSGTGWNTEAFF.

V gene TRBV19 combines with J gene TRBJ1-4; tentative D call: TRBD1 (5 bases). Germline lookup yields CDR1 LNHDA and CDR2 SQIVND (reference sequence). Trimming took off 6 bases at V and 3 bases at J, with 17 bases between the two ends. The CDR3 length is 16 residues. The CDR3: CASSLQATVANEKLFF. The CDR3 DNA follows: TGTGCCAGTAGCCTACAGGCGACGGTGGCTAATGAAAAACTGTTTTTT.

This chain joins TRBV19 and TRBJ2-3, with 8 bases that match TRBD2. The CDR3 loop spans 14 amino acids. CDR1 is LNHDA, CDR2 SQIVND, per germline (reference sequence). Trimming took 7 bases from V and 1 from J; bases not matched to a gene: 4. CDR3 coding DNA: TGTGCCAGTAATCCGGGACTAGGCACAGATACGCAGTATTTT. It codes for CASNPGLGTDTQYF. The full variable domain, in which reference TRBV19 and TRBJ2-3 provide the parts outside the CDR3, is DGGITQSPKYLFRKEGQNVTLSCEQNLNHDAMYWYRQDPGQGLRLIYYSQIVNDFQKGDIAEGYSVSREKKESFPLTVTSAQKNPTAFYLCASNPGLGTDTQYFGPGTRLTVL.

This chain connects TRBV2 to TRBJ1-2, with D possibly being TRBD1 (6 bases). Germline-derived CDR1 and CDR2 are SNHLY and FYNNEI. CDR3 length: 13 amino acids. V lost 5 bases to trimming and J lost 3 bases, with 10 bases between them. The CDR3 is CASSIGQHYGYTF. The CDR3 bases are TGTGCCAGCAGTATCGGACAGCACTATGGCTACACCTTC.

The genes are TRBV15 and TRBJ2-1, with 7 positions matching TRBD1. Germline V gene lookup returns CDR1 LNHNV and CDR2 YYDKDF (reference sequence). The V gene end was trimmed by 2 bases and the J gene end by 6 bases; junction bases not matched to a gene: 4. The CDR3 extends over 14 amino acids. Here the CDR3 reads CATSRPGTVNEQFF. DNA of the CDR3: TGTGCCACCAGCAGACCCGGGACAGTCAATGAGCAGTTCTTC.

This clone was seen ten or more times. This CDR3 is CAITSIRGAKNIQYF. In DNA form, the CDR3 reads TGTGCCATCACCAGCATCAGGGGTGCCAAAAACATTCAGTACTTC. The genes are TRBV10-3 and TRBJ2-4; D is perhaps TRBD1 (6 bases). V shed 7 bases and J shed 1 base, with 14 bases lying between them. The germline CDR1 and CDR2 sequences are ENHRY and SYGVKD. The CDR3 contains 15 residues.

V usage is TRBV19 and J usage is TRBJ2-7; 7 bases map to TRBD1. The CDR3 has 14 residues. Trimming at V came to 5 bases and at J to 4 bases, leaving 8 bases not matched to a gene. CDR1 and CDR2 (germline): LNHDA, SQIVND (reference sequence). The DNA for the CDR3 is TGTGCCAGTAGTCTACTCGGGACAGATTACGAGCAGTACTTC. It yields the protein CASSLLGTDYEQYF.

The chain uses TRBV19 and TRBJ2-1, with 7 bases that match TRBD1. CDR3 length: 13 amino acids. Germline CDR1 reads LNHDA; CDR2 reads SQIVND (reference sequence). J was trimmed by 6 bases and V by 2 bases; bases with no gene match: 1. The CDR3 here is CASSIRDSNEQFF. Written as DNA, the CDR3 is TGTGCCAGTAGTATACGGGACAGCAATGAGCAGTTCTTC.

The CDR3 spells CASSLWGSGTEAFF. DNA for the CDR3: TGTGCCAGCAGCTTATGGGGGAGCGGGACTGAAGCTTTCTTT. The chain couples TRBV13 to TRBJ1-1, with D tentatively TRBD1 (5 bases). The germline V and J ends were trimmed by 2 bases and 5 bases, with 12 bases remaining between them. The CDR3 runs to 14 residues. Looked up from germline, CDR1 is PRHDT and CDR2 is FYEKMQ (reference sequence).

This clone was detected ten times or more. This chain connects TRBV9 to TRBJ1-2; weak D call: TRBD1 (6 bases). Germline CDR1 and CDR2: SGDLS and YYNGEE. V was trimmed by 5 bases and J by 6 bases, leaving 11 bases between them. This CDR3 comprises 12 residues. CDR3 bases: TGTGCCAGCAGGCGGCAGGGGCATGGCTACACCTTC. Amino acid sequence: CASRRQGHGYTF.

The chain joins TRBV2 to TRBJ2-6; TRBD1 aligns across 7 bases. The CDR3 is 17 amino acids. The germline V gene encodes CDR1 SNHLY and CDR2 FYNNEI. Trimming removed 6 bases from V and 1 base from J; junction bases left unmatched: 9. CDR3 bases: TGTGCCAGCAGCGAGGACAGGCGGGCTTCTGGGGCCAACGTCCTGACTTTC. Amino acid sequence: CASSEDRRASGANVLTF.

The chain recombines TRBV2 with TRBJ1-1; no definite D call. The CDR3 is 14 amino acids. Germline lookup yields CDR1 SNHLY and CDR2 FYNNEI. V lost 0 bases to trimming and J lost 7 bases, with 12 bases between them. CDR3: CASSEASRSDEAFF. CDR3 DNA sequence: TGTGCCAGCAGTGAAGCCAGTCGTAGCGATGAAGCTTTCTTT.

The V call is TRBV27, the J call TRBJ1-6; 8 bases align to TRBD1. V trimming: 6 bases; J trimming: 3 bases; junction bases outside the gene matches: 7. The CDR3 spans 16 residues. Germline CDR1 and CDR2: MNHEY and SMNVEV (reference sequence). CDR3 protein: CASRVTGDFYNSPLHF. Here the CDR3 DNA reads TGTGCCAGCAGAGTGACAGGGGATTTCTATAATTCACCCCTCCACTTT.

The chain joins TRBV2 to TRBJ2-2; TRBD2 matches 8 bases. CDR1 is SNHLY, CDR2 FYNNEI, per germline. V was pared by 7 bases and J by 10 bases, with 11 bases of the junction left unmatched. The CDR3 contains 14 residues. CDR3 coding DNA: TGTGCCAGCAATATATTCGGGGGGGGCGAGGAGCTGTTTTTT. This sequence encodes CASNIFGGGEELFF.

V usage is TRBV5-1 and J usage is TRBJ1-2; 8 bases map to TRBD1. The J segment lost 4 bases and the V segment lost 3 bases, leaving 8 bases of the junction unmatched. The CDR3 has 15 amino acids. Per germline, CDR1 SGHRS and CDR2 YFSETQ. CDR3 in amino acids: CASSSNTGGTYGYTF. The DNA for the CDR3 is TGCGCCAGCAGCTCTAACACAGGGGGTACCTATGGCTACACCTTC.

The chain combines TRBV30 with TRBJ1-6; D call uncertain. Germline V gene data show CDR1 as GTSNPN and CDR2 as SVGIG (reference sequence). The CDR3 sequence is 15 residues long. V lost 3 bases and J 0 bases, leaving 9 bases between the germline ends. CDR3 in DNA: TGTGCCTGGAGCTTCGGGAGCTCCTATAATTCACCCCTCCACTTT. Protein product: CAWSFGSSYNSPLHF.

In DNA, the CDR3 is TGCGCCAGCAGCCCTTGGGGGGACACCGGGGAGCTGTTTTTT. It encodes CASSPWGDTGELFF. The chain carries TRBV10-2 and TRBJ2-2; D is perhaps TRBD2 (6 bases). V lost 6 bases and J lost 3, with 11 bases in between. The V gene's germline CDR1 is WSHSY and CDR2 SAAADI. CDR3 length: 14 residues.

This rearrangement joins TRBV6-2 or TRBV6-3 to TRBJ2-4; 7 nucleotides line up with TRBD2. There are 16 residues in the CDR3. CDR1 is MNHEY, CDR2 SVGEGT, per germline. V gave up 5 bases and J gave up 3 bases; unmatched junction bases: 10. The CDR3 is CASSGPSWEGKNIQYF. The CDR3 nucleotides are TGTGCCAGCAGTGGACCTTCTTGGGAGGGCAAAAACATTCAGTACTTC.